This paragraph reports one TCR beta chain. Its matching antigen is unknown. The data were taken from a study of Ad26.COV2.S vaccination and SARS-CoV-2 variants. Study at large: The study gave Ad26.COV2.S intramuscularly, once or twice 56 days apart. Points from the study as a whole: The study found higher spike-specific TCR breadth in vaccine than placebo recipients.

This CDR3 comprises 14 residues. CDR1 SGHDN and CDR2 FVKESK come from the germline V gene. With 3 bases removed from V and 5 bases from J, the gap between germline ends came to 11 bases. As for treatment: 15 to 20 received Ad26.COV2.S at low or high dose, single or two shots; 5 received placebo; per-sample allocation not given. At day 63 after the first vaccine or placebo injection, samples were drawn. TCRdb's copy holds only in-frame clones and misses some; the assay was immunoSEQ multiplex PCR. The sample records 350,000 to 600,000 clones, 80% to 90% being singletons. This sequence originates from a person between 18 and 59 years old who received the Ad26.COV2.S COVID-19 vaccine or a placebo. The V call is TRBV14, the J call TRBJ2-1; D might be TRBD1 (5 bases). This specimen was peripheral blood, taken in a trial of Ad26.COV2.S vaccine versus placebo. The CDR3 DNA reads as TGTGCCAGCAGCCAGGGGCTAATTAACAATGAGCAGTTCTTC. It translates to CASSQGLINNEQFF.